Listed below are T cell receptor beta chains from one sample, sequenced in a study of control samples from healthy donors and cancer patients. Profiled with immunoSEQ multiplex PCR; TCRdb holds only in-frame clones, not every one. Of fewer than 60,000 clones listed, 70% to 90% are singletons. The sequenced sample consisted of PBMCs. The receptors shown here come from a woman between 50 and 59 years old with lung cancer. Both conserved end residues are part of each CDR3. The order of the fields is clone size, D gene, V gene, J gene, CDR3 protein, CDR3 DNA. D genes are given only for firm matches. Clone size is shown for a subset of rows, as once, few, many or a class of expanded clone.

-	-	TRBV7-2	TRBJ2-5	CASSFDSPETQYF	TGTGCCAGCAGCTTTGACAGCCCGGAGACCCAGTACTTC
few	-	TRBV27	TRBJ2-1	CASSLFRTESNNEQFF	TGTGCCAGCAGTTTATTCAGGACAGAGTCAAACAATGAGCAGTTCTTC
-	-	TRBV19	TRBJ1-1	CASSIDRRGTEAFF	TGTGCCAGTAGTATAGATCGCAGGGGCACTGAAGCTTTCTTT
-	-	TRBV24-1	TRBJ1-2	CATSVDWSYGYTF	TGTGCCACCAGTGTGGACTGGTCATATGGCTACACCTTC
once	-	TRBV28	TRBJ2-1	CASSSPTGSNEQFF	TGTGCCAGCAGTTCCCCGACAGGTTCCAATGAGCAGTTCTTC
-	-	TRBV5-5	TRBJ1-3	CASSLGGLGNTIYF	TGTGCCAGCAGCTTGGGTGGCCTTGGAAACACCATATATTTT
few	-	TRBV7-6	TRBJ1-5	CASSLGAAGNQPQHF	TGTGCCAGCAGCTTAGGGGCGGCCGGCAATCAGCCCCAGCATTTT
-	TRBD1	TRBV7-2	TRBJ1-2	CASNLQDRWNGYTF	TGTGCCAGCAACTTACAGGACAGGTGGAATGGCTACACCTTC
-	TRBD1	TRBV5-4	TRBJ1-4	CASSSTGSNEKLFF	TGTGCCAGCAGCTCGACAGGGAGTAATGAAAAACTGTTTTTT
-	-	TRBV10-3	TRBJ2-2	CAISESTRNTGELFF	TGTGCCATCAGTGAGTCAACAAGGAACACCGGGGAGCTGTTTTTT
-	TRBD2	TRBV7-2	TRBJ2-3	CASSSLAGVADTQYF	TGTGCCAGCAGCTCACTAGCGGGGGTGGCAGATACGCAGTATTTT
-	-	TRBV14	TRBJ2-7	CASSVQGGPYEQYF	TGTGCCAGCAGTGTACAGGGTGGGCCATACGAGCAGTACTTC
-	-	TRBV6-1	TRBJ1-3	CASSVGHPVSGNTIYF	TGTGCCAGCAGTGTTGGACACCCTGTCTCTGGAAACACCATATATTTT
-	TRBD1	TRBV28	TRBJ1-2	CASSSGGNYGYTF	TGTGCCAGCAGTTCAGGGGGGAACTATGGCTACACCTTC
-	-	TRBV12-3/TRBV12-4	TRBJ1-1	CASSFTVNTEAFF	TGTGCCAGCAGTTTCACGGTGAACACTGAAGCTTTCTTT
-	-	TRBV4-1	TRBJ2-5	CASSSFGDPEGETQYF	TGCGCCAGCAGTTCCTTCGGGGACCCCGAAGGAGAGACCCAGTACTTC
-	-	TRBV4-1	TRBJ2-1	CASSQEGRFDNEQFF	TGCGCCAGCAGCCAAGAAGGTCGTTTTGACAATGAGCAGTTCTTC
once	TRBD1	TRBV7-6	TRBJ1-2	CASSLTGDYGYTF	TGTGCCAGCAGCTTAACAGGGGACTATGGCTACACCTTC
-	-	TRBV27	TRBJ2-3	CASSLLTGRTDTQYF	TGTGCCAGCAGTTTACTAACCGGACGCACAGATACGCAGTATTTT
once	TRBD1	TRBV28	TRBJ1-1	CATRTGANTEAFF	TGTGCCACCCGGACAGGCGCGAACACTGAAGCTTTCTTT
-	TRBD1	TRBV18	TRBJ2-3	CASSPRTGWLDTQYF	TGTGCCAGCTCACCACGGACAGGGTGGTTAGATACGCAGTATTTT
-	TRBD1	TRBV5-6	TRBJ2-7	CASTLRDSQTGGTGEQYF	TGTGCCAGCACCCTCCGGGACAGCCAAACCGGAGGTACGGGAGAGCAGTACTTC
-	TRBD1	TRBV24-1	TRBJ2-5	CATSITGGQETQYF	TGTGCCACCAGTATTACAGGGGGCCAAGAGACCCAGTACTTC
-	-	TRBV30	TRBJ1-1	CAWSSISGTEAFF	TGTGCCTGGAGTTCCATTTCGGGGACTGAAGCTTTCTTT
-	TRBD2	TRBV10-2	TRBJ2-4	CASSASLLLAGGLKNIQYF	TGCGCCAGCAGTGCTTCCCTTTTACTAGCGGGGGGCCTCAAAAACATTCAGTACTTC
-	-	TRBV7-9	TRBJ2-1	CASSLIPSVNEQFF	TGTGCCAGCAGCTTGATCCCTAGCGTCAATGAGCAGTTCTTC
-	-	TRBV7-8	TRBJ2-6	CASSSKTGAGANVLTF	TGTGCCAGCAGTTCCAAGACAGGAGCGGGGGCCAACGTCCTGACTTTC
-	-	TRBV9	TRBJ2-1	CASSVAQSSYNEQFF	TGTGCCAGCAGCGTAGCCCAGAGCTCCTACAATGAGCAGTTCTTC
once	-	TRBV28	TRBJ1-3	CASSLLGGYGNTIYF	TGTGCCAGCAGTTTATTAGGAGGGTACGGAAACACCATATATTTT
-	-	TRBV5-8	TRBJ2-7	CASSFATDYEQYF	TGTGCCAGCAGCTTTGCTACAGACTACGAGCAGTACTTC
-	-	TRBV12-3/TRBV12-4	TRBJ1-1	CASLSTEAFF	TGTGCCAGCCTTAGCACTGAAGCTTTCTTT
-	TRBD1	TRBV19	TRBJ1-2	CASRKQGVLNYGYTF	TGTGCCAGTAGGAAACAGGGGGTCCTTAACTATGGCTACACCTTC
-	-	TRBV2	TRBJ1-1	CASSFRPGHLNTEAFF	TGTGCCAGCAGTTTTAGACCGGGACATTTGAACACTGAAGCTTTCTTT
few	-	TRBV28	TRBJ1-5	CASSLQGNSNQPQHF	TGTGCCAGCAGTTTACAGGGTAACAGCAATCAGCCCCAGCATTTT
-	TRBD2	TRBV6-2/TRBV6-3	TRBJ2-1	CASSYNPPLAGNLGYGEQFF	TGTGCCAGCAGTTACAATCCCCCGCTAGCGGGGAACTTGGGTTACGGTGAGCAGTTCTTC
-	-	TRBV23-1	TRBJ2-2	CASSQSKGGDTGELFF	TGCGCCAGCAGTCAATCGAAGGGGGGGGACACCGGGGAGCTGTTTTTT
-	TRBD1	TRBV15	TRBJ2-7	CATSSLTGRPYEQYF	TGTGCCACCAGCAGCCTGACAGGGCGCCCCTACGAGCAGTACTTC
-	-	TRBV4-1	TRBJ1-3	CASSRDLGNTIYF	TGCGCCAGCAGCAGGGACTTAGGAAACACCATATATTTT
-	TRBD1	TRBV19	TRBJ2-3	CASSIGGTGRDTQYF	TGTGCCAGTAGTATAGGAGGGACAGGGCGAGATACGCAGTATTTT
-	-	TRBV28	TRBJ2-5	CASSLWAWAREMETQYF	TGTGCCAGCAGTTTATGGGCCTGGGCCAGGGAGATGGAGACCCAGTACTTC
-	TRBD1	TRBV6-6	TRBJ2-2	CAMGQGTIGGELFF	TGTGCCATGGGACAGGGGACTATTGGAGGGGAGCTGTTTTTT
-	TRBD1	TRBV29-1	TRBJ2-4	CSVEDAEGTDIQYF	TGCAGCGTTGAAGATGCTGAGGGGACAGACATTCAGTACTTC
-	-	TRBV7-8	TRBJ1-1	CASSLVPAGAPNTEAFF	TGTGCCAGCAGCTTAGTGCCGGCAGGGGCTCCGAACACTGAAGCTTTCTTT
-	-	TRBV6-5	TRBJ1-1	CAGGGGNTEAFF	TGTGCCGGGGGGGGAGGGAACACTGAAGCTTTCTTT
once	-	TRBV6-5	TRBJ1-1	CASKRSTNTEAFF	TGTGCCAGCAAGAGGTCTACGAACACTGAAGCTTTCTTT
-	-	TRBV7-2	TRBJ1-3	CASSSSFGDTIYF	TGTGCCAGCAGCTCGTCCTTCGGGGACACCATATATTTT
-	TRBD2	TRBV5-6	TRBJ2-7	CASSRGGGSTYEQYF	TGTGCCAGCAGCCGAGGCGGGGGGTCAACCTACGAGCAGTACTTC
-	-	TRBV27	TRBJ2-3	CASSFPGVTDTQYF	TGTGCCAGCAGTTTCCCGGGGGTAACAGATACGCAGTATTTT
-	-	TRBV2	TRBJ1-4	CASSASGGTQATNEKLFF	TGTGCCAGCAGTGCAAGCGGAGGGACTCAGGCGACTAATGAAAAACTGTTTTTT
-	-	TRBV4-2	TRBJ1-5	CASSQDTWSGRQTNQPQHF	TGTGCCAGCAGCCAAGATACTTGGTCGGGTAGGCAGACCAATCAGCCCCAGCATTTT
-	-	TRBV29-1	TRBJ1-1	CSVDENTEAFF	TGCAGCGTTGACGAGAACACTGAAGCTTTCTTT
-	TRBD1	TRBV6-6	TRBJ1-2	CASSYTGANGYTF	TGTGCCAGCAGTTATACAGGGGCGAATGGCTACACCTTC
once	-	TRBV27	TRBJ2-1	CASRRTLRGGQFF	TGTGCCAGCAGGAGGACCCTTCGAGGGGGGCAGTTCTTC
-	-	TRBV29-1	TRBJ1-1	CSVADMNTEAFF	TGCAGCGTTGCCGACATGAACACTGAAGCTTTCTTT
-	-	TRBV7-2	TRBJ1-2	CASSLGGGGKYGYTF	TGTGCCAGCAGCTTGGGTGGGGGCGGTAAATATGGCTACACCTTC
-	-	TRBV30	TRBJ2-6	CTWSGFNVLTF	TGTACCTGGAGTGGGTTTAACGTCCTGACTTTC
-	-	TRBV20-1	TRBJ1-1	CSVRNTEAFF	TGCAGTGTTAGGAACACTGAAGCTTTCTTT
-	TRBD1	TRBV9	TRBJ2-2	CASSPRGTDTGELFF	TGTGCCAGCAGCCCTAGGGGGACAGACACCGGGGAGCTGTTTTTT
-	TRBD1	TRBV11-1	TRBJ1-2	CASSLLQGDANYGYTF	TGTGCCAGCAGCTTGCTACAGGGGGACGCTAACTATGGCTACACCTTC
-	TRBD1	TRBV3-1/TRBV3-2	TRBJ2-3	CASSQRTGYAADTQYF	TGTGCCAGCAGCCAAAGGACAGGGTACGCGGCAGATACGCAGTATTTT